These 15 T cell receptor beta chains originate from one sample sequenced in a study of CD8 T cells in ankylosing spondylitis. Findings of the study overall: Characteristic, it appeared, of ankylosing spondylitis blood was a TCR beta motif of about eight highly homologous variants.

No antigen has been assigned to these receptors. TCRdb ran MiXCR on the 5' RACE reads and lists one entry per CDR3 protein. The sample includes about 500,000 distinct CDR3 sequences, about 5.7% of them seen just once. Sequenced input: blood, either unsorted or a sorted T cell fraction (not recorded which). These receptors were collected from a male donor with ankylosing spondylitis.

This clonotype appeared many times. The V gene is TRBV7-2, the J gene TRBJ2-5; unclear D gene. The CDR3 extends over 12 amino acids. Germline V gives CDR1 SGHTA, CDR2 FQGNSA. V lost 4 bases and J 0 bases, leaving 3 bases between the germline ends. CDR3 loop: CASSWYQETQYF. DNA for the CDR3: TGTGCCAGCAGCTGGTACCAAGAGACCCAGTACTTC.

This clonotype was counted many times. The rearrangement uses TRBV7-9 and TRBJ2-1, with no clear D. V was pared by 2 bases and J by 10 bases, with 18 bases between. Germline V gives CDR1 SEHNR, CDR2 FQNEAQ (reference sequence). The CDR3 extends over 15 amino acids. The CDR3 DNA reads TGTGCCAGCAGCTTATTAGGACGGCGAGGTTGGGAGCAGTTCTTC. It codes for CASSLLGRRGWEQFF. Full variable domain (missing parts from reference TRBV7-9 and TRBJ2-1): DTGVSQNPRHKITKRGQNVTFRCDPISEHNRLYWYRQTLGQGPEFLTYFQNEAQLEKSRLLSDRFSAERPKGSFSTLEIQRTEQGDSAMYLCASSLLGRRGWEQFFGPGTRLTVL.

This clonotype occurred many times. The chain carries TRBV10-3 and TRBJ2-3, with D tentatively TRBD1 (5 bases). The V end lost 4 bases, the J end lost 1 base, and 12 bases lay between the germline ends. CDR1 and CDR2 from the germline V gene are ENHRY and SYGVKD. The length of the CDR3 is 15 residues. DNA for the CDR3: TGTGCCATCAGTGGGGCTGACAGACGCACAGATACGCAGTATTTT. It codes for CAISGADRRTDTQYF.

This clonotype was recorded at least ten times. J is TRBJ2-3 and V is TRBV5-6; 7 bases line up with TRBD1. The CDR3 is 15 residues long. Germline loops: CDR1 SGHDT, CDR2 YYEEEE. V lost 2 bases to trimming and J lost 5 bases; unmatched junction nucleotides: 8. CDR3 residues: CASSFFLSGGDTQYF. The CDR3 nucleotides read TGTGCCAGCAGCTTCTTTCTTTCAGGGGGAGATACGCAGTATTTT.

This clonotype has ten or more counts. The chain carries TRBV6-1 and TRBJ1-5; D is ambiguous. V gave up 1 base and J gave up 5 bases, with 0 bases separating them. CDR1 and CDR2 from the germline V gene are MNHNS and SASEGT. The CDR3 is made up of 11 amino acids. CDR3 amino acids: CASSEDQPQHF. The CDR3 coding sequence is TGTGCCAGCAGTGAAGATCAGCCCCAGCATTTT.

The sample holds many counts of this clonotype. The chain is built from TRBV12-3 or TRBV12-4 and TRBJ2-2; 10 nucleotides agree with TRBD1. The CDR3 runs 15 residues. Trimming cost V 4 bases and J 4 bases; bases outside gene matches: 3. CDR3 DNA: TGTGCCAGCAGTTCTCGGACAGGGGGCACCGGGGAGCTGTTTTTT. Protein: CASSSRTGGTGELFF.

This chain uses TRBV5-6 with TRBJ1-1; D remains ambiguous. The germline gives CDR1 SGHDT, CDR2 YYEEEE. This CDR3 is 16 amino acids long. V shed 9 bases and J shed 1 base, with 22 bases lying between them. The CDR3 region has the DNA TGTGCCATGAGCCCCACACTCGTGGAATGGAACACTGAAGCTTTCTTT. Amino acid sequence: CAMSPTLVEWNTEAFF.

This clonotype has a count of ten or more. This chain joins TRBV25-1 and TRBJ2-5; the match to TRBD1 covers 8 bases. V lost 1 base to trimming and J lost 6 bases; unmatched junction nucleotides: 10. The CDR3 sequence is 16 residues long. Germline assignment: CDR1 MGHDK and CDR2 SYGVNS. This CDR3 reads CASSEFAGGSRKTQYF. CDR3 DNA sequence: TGTGCCAGCAGTGAATTCGCAGGGGGCTCGAGAAAGACCCAGTACTTC.

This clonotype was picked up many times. The CDR3 bases are TGTGCCAGCAGCCCCCGCAGGAACTCCTACGAGCAGTACTTC. The encoded protein is CASSPRRNSYEQYF. This rearrangement joins TRBV7-2 to TRBJ2-7, with D unresolved. CDR3 length equals 14 residues. Trimming took off 5 bases at V and 0 bases at J, with 11 bases between the two ends. CDR1 and CDR2 from the germline V gene are SGHTA and FQGNSA.

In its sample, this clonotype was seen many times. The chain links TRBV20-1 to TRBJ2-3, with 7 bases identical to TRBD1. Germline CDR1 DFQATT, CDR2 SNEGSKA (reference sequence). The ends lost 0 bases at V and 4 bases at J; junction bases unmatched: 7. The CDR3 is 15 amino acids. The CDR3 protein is CSARDPGQAPDTQYF. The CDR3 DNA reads TGCAGTGCTAGAGATCCCGGACAGGCACCAGATACGCAGTATTTT.

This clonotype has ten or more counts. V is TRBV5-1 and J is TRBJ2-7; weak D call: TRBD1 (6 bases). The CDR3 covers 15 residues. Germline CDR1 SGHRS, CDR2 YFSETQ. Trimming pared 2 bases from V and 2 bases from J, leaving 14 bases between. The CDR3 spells CASSFLQGRTYEQYF. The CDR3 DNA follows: TGCGCCAGCAGCTTTTTACAGGGTCGGACCTACGAGCAGTACTTC. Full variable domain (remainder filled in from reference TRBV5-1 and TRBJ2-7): KAGVTQTPRYLIKTRGQQVTLSCSPISGHRSVSWYQQTPGQGLQFLFEYFSETQRNKGNFPGRFSGRQFSNSRSEMNVSTLELGDSALYLCASSFLQGRTYEQYFGPGTRLTVT.

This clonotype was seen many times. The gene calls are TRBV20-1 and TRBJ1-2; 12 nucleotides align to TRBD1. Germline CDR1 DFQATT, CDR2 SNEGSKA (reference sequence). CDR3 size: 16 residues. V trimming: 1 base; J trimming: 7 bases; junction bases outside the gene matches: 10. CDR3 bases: TGCAGTGCTAGAGCACTACCGGGACAGGGGGCGCGTGGCTACACCTTC. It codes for CSARALPGQGARGYTF.

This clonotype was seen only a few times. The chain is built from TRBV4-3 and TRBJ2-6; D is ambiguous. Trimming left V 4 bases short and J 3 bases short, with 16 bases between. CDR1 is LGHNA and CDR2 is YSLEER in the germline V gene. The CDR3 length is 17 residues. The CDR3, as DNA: TGCGCCAGCAGCCCAAAAGTCCTTGGAGTTGGGGCCAACGTCCTGACTTTC. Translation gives CASSPKVLGVGANVLTF.

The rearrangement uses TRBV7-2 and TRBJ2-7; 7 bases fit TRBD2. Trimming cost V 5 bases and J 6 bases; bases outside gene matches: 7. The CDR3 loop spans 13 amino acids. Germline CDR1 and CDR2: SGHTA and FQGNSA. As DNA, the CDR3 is TGTGCCAGCAGCCCACTGGGGGGGACCGAGCAGTACTTC. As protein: CASSPLGGTEQYF.

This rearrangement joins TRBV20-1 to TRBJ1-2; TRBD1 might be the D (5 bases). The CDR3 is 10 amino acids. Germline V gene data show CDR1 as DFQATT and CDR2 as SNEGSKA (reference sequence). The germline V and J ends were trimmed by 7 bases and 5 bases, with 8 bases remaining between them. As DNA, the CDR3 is TGCAGTGATGACAGATATGGCTACACCTTC. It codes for CSDDRYGYTF.